The 32 T cell receptor beta chains presented below share a single source sample, sequenced in a study of cytomegalovirus exposure and HLA in healthy donors. PCR was performed using 60 Vbeta and 13 Jbeta primers. Measured with immunoSEQ multiplex PCR; TCRdb has only the in-frame clones, and not every one. The repertoire table contains fewer than 50,000 clones. What was sequenced was PBMCs. The receptors stem from a male donor in good health and CMV-seronegative.

V gene TRBV10-1 combines with J gene TRBJ2-7; D might be TRBD1 (6 bases). CDR1 is WNHNN and CDR2 is SYGVQD in the germline V gene (reference sequence). The CDR3 contains 14 residues. V gave up 7 bases and J gave up 7 bases, with 20 bases separating them. CDR3 coding DNA: TGCGCCAGCAACCGGGACACCTCTTCGAAGGAGCAGTACTTC. Translation: CASNRDTSSKEQYF.

The chain has TRBV11-3 and TRBJ2-3; D gene unclear. V lost 2 bases and J 0 bases, leaving 6 bases between the germline ends. The CDR3 is made up of 14 amino acids. Germline CDR1 reads SGHNT; CDR2 reads YENEEA. The CDR3 bases are TGTGCCAGCAGCTTACGGTCTAGCACAGATACGCAGTATTTT. As protein: CASSLRSSTDTQYF.

The gene calls are TRBV7-9 and TRBJ1-1; D uncertain. CDR3 length: 12 amino acids. The germline V and J ends were trimmed by 1 base and 11 bases, with 11 bases remaining between them. The germline CDR1 and CDR2 sequences are SEHNR and FQNEAQ (reference sequence). The CDR3 sequence is CASSLVGPWAFF. The CDR3 nucleotides are TGTGCCAGCAGCTTAGTGGGCCCTTGGGCTTTCTTT.

The chain recombines TRBV10-3 with TRBJ2-3; 9 nucleotides line up with TRBD2. Per the germline V gene, CDR1 is ENHRY and CDR2 is SYGVKD. The CDR3 runs to 14 residues. V shed 6 bases and J 2 bases; nucleotides not matched to a gene: 3. The CDR3 loop reads CAIRPGLATDTQYF. The DNA for the CDR3 is TGTGCCATCAGACCGGGACTAGCCACAGATACGCAGTATTTT.

The V and J genes are TRBV4-1 and TRBJ1-2; D gene ambiguous. The CDR3 runs 15 residues. Trimming took 0 bases from V and 1 from J, leaving 9 bases between them. Germline lookup yields CDR1 MGHRA and CDR2 YSYEKL. Written as DNA, the CDR3 is TGCGCCAGCAGCCAAGAAACGGTGGTTAACTATGGCTACACCTTC. This gives the protein CASSQETVVNYGYTF.

Worth noting for this clone: One junction end does not reproduce the germline sequence, and a read error may be involved. This CDR3 is CASTLGTGGSIAETQYF. CDR3 sequence (DNA): TGTGCCAGCACCTTGGGGACAGGGGGATCGATCGCGGAGACCCAGTACTTC. V gene TRBV5-8 combines with J gene TRBJ2-5, with TRBD1 matching over 11 bases. CDR1 SGHTS and CDR2 YDEGEE come from the germline V gene. The CDR3 runs to 17 residues.

The chain carries TRBV19 and TRBJ1-1, with D unresolved. The CDR3 loop spans 15 amino acids. Germline CDR1 LNHDA, CDR2 SQIVND (reference sequence). Trimming stripped 0 bases from V and 6 bases from J, with 14 bases between. Here the CDR3 reads CASSIDRGESAEAFF. The CDR3 nucleotides read TGTGCCAGTAGTATAGATCGGGGAGAGTCGGCTGAAGCTTTCTTT.

The chain's CDR3 is CASRTVAGGDYTF. In DNA form, the CDR3 reads TGTGCCAGCAGGACGGTGGCAGGGGGAGACTACACCTTC. The genes are TRBV27 and TRBJ1-2, with 7 nucleotides matching TRBD1. V lost 6 bases to trimming and J lost 10 bases; unmatched junction nucleotides: 11. Germline CDR1 MNHEY, CDR2 SMNVEV (reference sequence). CDR3 length equals 13 residues.

This clone counts as medium-sized by frequency. CDR3 residues: CASSSATGVDEQFF. As DNA, the CDR3 is TGCGCCAGCAGCTCCGCTACAGGGGTGGATGAGCAGTTCTTC. The V gene is TRBV5-1, the J gene TRBJ2-1; 7 bases map to TRBD1. The V gene end was trimmed by 3 bases and the J gene end by 8 bases; junction bases not matched to a gene: 8. CDR1 SGHRS and CDR2 YFSETQ come from the germline V gene. The CDR3 spans 14 residues.

As for this clone: Germline and junction disagree at one end, which may indicate a read error. The chain combines TRBV15 with TRBJ1-3; a possible D gene is TRBD1 (5 bases). The CDR3 runs 15 residues. The germline V gene has CDR1 LNHNV and CDR2 YYDKDF (reference sequence). The CDR3 DNA sequence: TGTGCCACCAGCAGAGGAGGGGACTCTGGAAACACCACATATTTT. Translation gives CATSRGGDSGNTTYF.

This chain joins TRBV11-2 and TRBJ2-1; no clear D gene. The CDR3 extends over 14 amino acids. CDR1 and CDR2 from the germline V gene are SGHAT and FQNNGV. Trimming took off 5 bases at V and 5 bases at J, with 13 bases between the two ends. In DNA form, the CDR3 reads TGTGCCAGCAGCCCATGGCGCCAGGACAATGAGCAGTTCTTC. Translation: CASSPWRQDNEQFF.

The J gene is TRBJ2-7, the V gene TRBV19, with TRBD2 matching over 8 bases. V dropped 7 bases and J dropped 2; count of bases not matched to a gene: 7. Germline CDR1 is LNHDA and CDR2 is SQIVND (reference sequence). The CDR3 consists of 14 residues. The CDR3 sequence is CASKARRGAYEQYF. CDR3 nucleotide sequence: TGTGCCAGTAAAGCCCGGCGGGGGGCCTACGAGCAGTACTTC.

The chain recombines TRBV15 with TRBJ1-1, with a tentative D call TRBD1 (5 bases). The CDR3 length is 15 residues. Germline V lookup: CDR1 LNHNV, CDR2 YYDKDF (reference sequence). The V end lost 2 bases, the J end lost 4 bases, and 14 bases lay between the germline ends. CDR3 residues: CATSRPGFQATEAFF. The CDR3 nucleotides read TGTGCCACCAGCAGACCAGGGTTTCAGGCCACTGAAGCTTTCTTT. Looking up the rest from reference TRBV15 and TRBJ1-1 gives the full variable domain: DAMVIQNPRYQVTQFGKPVTLSCSQTLNHNVMYWYQQKSSQAPKLLFHYYDKDFNNEADTPDNFQSRRPNTSFCFLDIRSPGLGDTAMYLCATSRPGFQATEAFFGQGTRLTVV.

CDR3 amino acids: CASSLDRGLAEQFF. In DNA, the CDR3 is TGTGCCAGCAGCTTGGACAGGGGTTTGGCCGAGCAGTTCTTC. The chain uses TRBV13 and TRBJ2-1, with 9 nucleotides matching TRBD1. This CDR3 has 14 residues. The V segment lost 3 bases and the J segment 10 bases; nucleotides outside the gene matches: 7. The germline V gene encodes CDR1 PRHDT and CDR2 FYEKMQ (reference sequence). The whole variable domain, filled in from reference TRBV13 and TRBJ2-1, reads AAGVIQSPRHLIKEKRETATLKCYPIPRHDTVYWYQQGPGQDPQFLISFYEKMQSDKGSIPDRFSAQQFSDYHSELNMSSLELGDSALYFCASSLDRGLAEQFFGPGTRLTVL.

To note about this clone: The junction departs from the called germline gene at one end, perhaps through a read error. The rearrangement uses TRBV2 and TRBJ2-7; D uncertain. Germline assignment: CDR1 SNHLY and CDR2 FYNNEI. The CDR3 sequence is 13 residues long. CDR3 amino acids: CASREDLIYEQYF. CDR3 nucleotide sequence: TGTGCCAGCAGGGAAGACTTAATCTACGAGCAGTACTTC.

This sequence joins TRBV7-2 and TRBJ1-6; TRBD1 aligns across 7 bases. The CDR3 is made up of 14 amino acids. Germline V CDR1 and CDR2: SGHTA, FQGNSA. V was pared by 5 bases and J by 10 bases, with 8 bases of the junction left unmatched. CDR3 region: CASSPLGGGSPLHF. As DNA, the CDR3 is TGTGCCAGCAGCCCTCTAGGGGGCGGATCACCCCTCCACTTT.

The chain joins TRBV5-1 to TRBJ2-2, with 10 nucleotides matching TRBD1. The V segment lost 3 bases and the J segment 7 bases; nucleotides outside the gene matches: 6. The V gene's germline CDR1 is SGHRS and CDR2 YFSETQ. The CDR3 length is 15 residues. The DNA for the CDR3 is TGCGCCAGCAGCTCCCGGGACAGGGGTGGCGGGGAGCTGTTTTTT. It encodes CASSSRDRGGGELFF.

J is TRBJ1-5 and V is TRBV7-8; a possible D gene is TRBD1 (5 bases). This CDR3 has 13 residues. V dropped 1 base and J dropped 5 bases, with 6 bases sitting between them. Germline CDR1 is SGHVS and CDR2 is FQNEAQ. Here the CDR3 reads CASSLVGDQPQHF. CDR3 nucleotides: TGTGCCAGCAGCTTAGTAGGGGATCAGCCCCAGCATTTT. Together with reference TRBV7-8 and TRBJ1-5, the CDR3 gives the full variable domain: GAGVSQSPRYKVAKRGQDVALRCDPISGHVSLFWYQQALGQGPEFLTYFQNEAQLDKSGLPSDRFFAERPEGSVSTLKIQRTQQEDSAVYLCASSLVGDQPQHFGDGTRLSIL.

This rearrangement joins TRBV6-1 to TRBJ2-4; possible D gene TRBD2, 5 bases. Trimming removed 8 bases from V and 6 bases from J, with 14 bases in between. Germline V gives CDR1 MNHNS, CDR2 SASEGT. There are 13 residues in the CDR3. CDR3 region: CASFDGAANIQYF. For the CDR3, the DNA is TGTGCCAGCTTCGACGGAGCGGCAAACATTCAGTACTTC.

The rearrangement joins TRBV9 to TRBJ2-3; no reliable D call. The germline V gene has CDR1 SGDLS and CDR2 YYNGEE. V was clipped by 2 bases and J by 2 bases, with 9 bases between them. The CDR3 is 14 residues long. The CDR3 is CASSVDSITDTQYF. The CDR3 DNA reads TGTGCCAGCAGCGTTGACTCCATCACAGATACGCAGTATTTT. The full variable domain, completed using reference TRBV9 and TRBJ2-3, is DSGVTQTPKHLITATGQRVTLRCSPRSGDLSVYWYQQSLDQGLQFLIQYYNGEERAKGNILERFSAQQFPDLHSELNLSSLELGDSALYFCASSVDSITDTQYFGPGTRLTVL.

V usage is TRBV5-6 and J usage is TRBJ1-2; TRBD1 is a possible D gene (6 bases). CDR1 is SGHDT and CDR2 is YYEEEE in the germline V gene. The CDR3 runs to 16 residues. V was trimmed by 2 bases and J by 4 bases, leaving 18 bases between them. The CDR3 DNA reads TGTGCCAGCAGCTTACAACGGGGGGGCTGGGGCTATGGCTACACCTTC. Amino acids: CASSLQRGGWGYGYTF.

DNA of the CDR3: TGTGCCAGCACAGCACAGGTGTCCGGGACAGGGGGTCAGCCCCAGCATTTT. Protein sequence: CASTAQVSGTGGQPQHF. The chain combines TRBV2 with TRBJ1-5, with 11 bases identical to TRBD1. The germline gives CDR1 SNHLY, CDR2 FYNNEI. Germline trimming cut 7 bases from V and 6 bases from J; bases unmatched to any gene: 14. There are 17 residues in the CDR3.

CDR3 loop: CASSEGTSGLYEQYF. CDR3 bases: TGTGCCAGCTCAGAAGGGACTAGCGGACTCTACGAGCAGTACTTC. The chain combines TRBV18 with TRBJ2-7; 11 nucleotides line up with TRBD2. Germline CDR1 reads KGHSH; CDR2 reads LQKENI. This CDR3 is built from 15 residues. V lost 5 bases to trimming and J lost 3 bases; unmatched junction nucleotides: 6.

The chain links TRBV5-1 to TRBJ1-2; tentative D call: TRBD1 (5 bases). Per the germline V gene, CDR1 is SGHRS and CDR2 is YFSETQ. Trimming removed 3 bases from V and 3 bases from J, with 15 bases in between. CDR3 length: 15 amino acids. The CDR3 nucleotides read TGCGCCAGCAGCTCCGGGACGGGGGGAGACTATGGCTACACCTTC. This sequence encodes CASSSGTGGDYGYTF. The variable domain in full, with the rest retrieved from reference TRBV5-1 and TRBJ1-2, is KAGVTQTPRYLIKTRGQQVTLSCSPISGHRSVSWYQQTPGQGLQFLFEYFSETQRNKGNFPGRFSGRQFSNSRSEMNVSTLELGDSALYLCASSSGTGGDYGYTFGSGTRLTVV.

J is TRBJ1-6 and V is TRBV4-1, with 7 bases lining up with TRBD1. Germline V gene sequence: CDR1 MGHRA, CDR2 YSYEKL. The CDR3 has 21 residues. Trimming at V came to 0 bases and at J to 0 bases, leaving 14 bases not matched to a gene. The CDR3 protein is CASSQDRGQLLLSSYNSPLHF. CDR3 coding DNA: TGCGCCAGCAGCCAAGATAGGGGACAGCTACTTTTAAGCTCCTATAATTCACCCCTCCACTTT.

J is TRBJ2-6 and V is TRBV7-9; D may be TRBD1 (7 bases). Germline lookup yields CDR1 SEHNR and CDR2 FQNEAQ (reference sequence). The ends were cut back, 5 bases at V and 4 bases at J, with 18 bases in the middle. This CDR3 is built from 17 residues. The DNA of the CDR3 is TGTGCCAGCAGCCTCCAGGGGGGTCTGTTCGGGGCCAACGTCCTGACTTTC. Protein sequence: CASSLQGGLFGANVLTF.

The V gene is TRBV25-1, the J gene TRBJ2-1; weak D call: TRBD1 (6 bases). This CDR3 region has 14 residues. V was clipped by 5 bases and J by 8 bases, with 16 bases between them. Per the germline V gene, CDR1 is MGHDK and CDR2 is SYGVNS. The CDR3 region is CASSPNGRGDEQFF. DNA for the CDR3: TGTGCCAGCAGTCCTAACGGCAGGGGCGATGAGCAGTTCTTC.

The chain is built from TRBV23-1 and TRBJ1-1, with D possibly matching TRBD1 (5 bases). TRBV23-1 is filed as an ORF, its function uncertain. This CDR3 contains 15 residues. The V end was cut by 6 bases, the J end by 3 bases, with 17 bases between. As DNA, the CDR3 is TGCGCCAGCAGCCATACCCGAGGCAGGGACACTGAAGCTTTCTTT. Translation: CASSHTRGRDTEAFF.

V is TRBV28 and J is TRBJ2-3, with 10 bases aligning to TRBD2. The V segment lost 5 bases and the J segment 5 bases; nucleotides outside the gene matches: 13. This CDR3 comprises 17 residues. The germline V gene has CDR1 MDHEN and CDR2 SYDVKM. In nucleotides, the CDR3 is TGTGCCAGCAGTCTCAAACTAATAGCGGGAGGTAAAGATACGCAGTATTTT. Encoded protein: CASSLKLIAGGKDTQYF. The variable domain in full, completed from reference TRBV28 and TRBJ2-3, reads DVKVTQSSRYLVKRTGEKVFLECVQDMDHENMFWYRQDPGLGLRLIYFSYDVKMKEKGDIPEGYSVSREKKERFSLILESASTNQTSMYLCASSLKLIAGGKDTQYFGPGTRLTVL.

The rearrangement joins TRBV15 to TRBJ2-7, with D maybe TRBD2 (6 bases). The germline gives CDR1 LNHNV, CDR2 YYDKDF (reference sequence). The CDR3 is made up of 14 amino acids. V lost 1 base to trimming and J lost 6 bases, with 13 bases between them. CDR3 coding DNA: TGTGCCACCAGCAGAGGGGGGGTGCCTGGCGAGCAGTACTTC. As protein: CATSRGGVPGEQYF.

V and J are TRBV27 and TRBJ2-6; D possibly corresponds to TRBD1 (5 bases). This CDR3 has 17 residues. From germline, CDR1 is MNHEY and CDR2 SMNVEV (reference sequence). V was cut by 8 bases and J by 0 bases, with 17 bases left in between. In nucleotides, the CDR3 is TGTGCCAGCCTGCCCAGGGCCCCCTCCTCTGGGGCCAACGTCCTGACTTTC. Translation: CASLPRAPSSGANVLTF.

The chain joins TRBV5-4 to TRBJ1-2, with D possibly being TRBD1 (6 bases). The CDR3 loop spans 14 amino acids. Trimming stripped 0 bases from V and 6 bases from J, with 12 bases between. Per germline, CDR1 SGHNT and CDR2 YYREEE (reference sequence). CDR3 DNA: TGTGCCAGCAGCTTGGCCCTCGCAGGGGATGGCTACACCTTC. This gives the protein CASSLALAGDGYTF.